This T cell receptor (beta chain) was documented in a study of blood T cell repertoires in COVID-19. The germline V gene has CDR1 LNHDA and CDR2 SQIVND (reference sequence). CDR3 length: 13 residues. With 8 bases clipped from V and 7 bases from J, the junction kept 2 bases outside the gene matches. Sequenced by immunoSEQ multiplex PCR; TCRdb stores in-frame clones only, minus some. The data hold some 200,000 clones, with about four fifths observed a single time. The V and J genes are TRBV19 and TRBJ1-6; 10 bases fit TRBD1. The sequence was collected from a woman between 40 and 55 years old with acute or convalescent COVID-19. Sequencing was done on a sample of peripheral blood. The CDR3, as DNA: TGTGCCAGTTCGGACAGGGGGAATTCACCCCTCCACTTT. Translating it yields CASSDRGNSPLHF. Looking up the rest from reference TRBV19 and TRBJ1-6 gives the full variable domain: DGGITQSPKYLFRKEGQNVTLSCEQNLNHDAMYWYRQDPGQGLRLIYYSQIVNDFQKGDIAEGYSVSREKKESFPLTVTSAQKNPTAFYLCASSDRGNSPLHFGNGTRLTVT.